This T cell receptor (beta chain) was sequenced in a study of blood T cell repertoires in COVID-19. This table comes from immunoSEQ multiplex PCR, and its TCRdb copy is limited to in-frame clones, with some not included. The sample consists of about 250,000 clones, about 91% of them appearing once. Sequencing was carried out using peripheral blood. The receptor was derived from a man at least 80 years old with acute or convalescent COVID-19.

CDR3 sequence (DNA): TGTGCCAGCAGCGCCCTTACCGGGACTAGCGGGAGTGCGTACAATGAGCAGTTCTTC. Translating it yields CASSALTGTSGSAYNEQFF. This chain uses TRBV7-9 with TRBJ2-1, with TRBD2 identical over 14 bases. The V and J ends lost 5 bases and 4 bases, in that order; junction bases with no gene match: 13. CDR3 length: 19 residues. CDR1 is SEHNR, CDR2 FQNEAQ, per germline (reference sequence).